This T cell receptor beta chain originates from a study of T cell responses to AZD1222 COVID-19 vaccine. Study-level information: It was second doses at about 4 or about 12 weeks that were pooled. Regarding the study as a whole: Spike-spanning, vaccine-associated CD4 TCRs were dominant at 160-218 and 743-854.

The ends were cut back, 0 bases at V and 2 bases at J, with 4 bases in the middle. There are 13 residues in the CDR3. Germline CDR1 reads SGHTA; CDR2 reads FQGTGA. As concerns this clone: Its antigen is not identified.

The data were produced by immunoSEQ multiplex PCR, yet TCRdb's version contains in-frame clones alone and is incomplete. Of 70,000 to 90,000 clones detected, more than 75% appear once; the ten largest clones hold 8.7%. The sample consisted of peripheral blood, taken on day 0 of AZD1222 vaccination. The TCR sequence derives from an adult in good health. V and J are TRBV7-3 and TRBJ1-1; D gene unclear. CDR3 DNA sequence: TGTGCCAGCAGCTTAACGACAAACACTGAAGCTTTCTTT. It encodes CASSLTTNTEAFF.